The 6 T cell receptor beta chains listed next were all sequenced from one sample in a study of OX40 agonist ivuxolimab in advanced cancers. Sequencing used immunoSEQ multiplex PCR; TCRdb keeps in-frame clones, though not all of them. The data hold approximately 26,000 clones, with more than 80% observed a single time. This material consisted of CD4+ or CD8+ T cells sorted from blood, taken in a trial of the OX40 agonist ivuxolimab. All receptors derive from an adult with an advanced solid tumor such as melanoma, head and neck, liver or kidney cancer.

There are a few counts of this clone. The chain employs TRBV7-9 and TRBJ1-5; D gene uncertain. Germline loops: CDR1 SEHNR, CDR2 FQNEAQ (reference sequence). Trimming took off 2 bases at V and 3 bases at J, with 11 bases between the two ends. The CDR3 consists of 15 residues. The CDR3 loop is CASSLRLFDNQPQHF. CDR3 nucleotides: TGTGCCAGCAGCTTAAGGTTATTTGACAATCAGCCCCAGCATTTT.

V usage is TRBV27 and J usage is TRBJ2-7; 11 nucleotides agree with TRBD1. CDR3 length: 15 amino acids. Trimming took 6 bases from V and 0 from J; bases not matched to a gene: 4. Germline V CDR1 and CDR2: MNHEY, SMNVEV (reference sequence). DNA of the CDR3: TGTGCCAGCAGCCCCGGGACAGGGGGCTCCTACGAGCAGTACTTC. It specifies CASSPGTGGSYEQYF.

Regarding this clone: The conserved closing phenylalanine or tryptophan is absent in this CDR3, likely reflecting a read error. The J gene is TRBJ1-2, the V gene TRBV28; D might be TRBD1 (6 bases). Trimming left V 3 bases short and J 3 bases short, with 11 bases between. The CDR3 length is 14 residues. Germline V gene data show CDR1 as MDHEN and CDR2 as SYDVKM. CDR3 sequence: CASSFTGGDYGYTS. The CDR3 DNA sequence: TGTGCCAGCAGTTTTACGGGGGGCGACTATGGCTACACCTCC.

The chain joins TRBV6-6 to TRBJ1-6; 10 bases align to TRBD1. The CDR3 consists of 15 residues. The germline gives CDR1 MNHNY, CDR2 SVGAGI (reference sequence). The ends lost 6 bases at V and 10 bases at J; junction bases unmatched: 9. The CDR3 DNA reads as TGTGCCAGCAGCTACCCCGGGACAGGGGTCTCACCCCTCCACTTT. Its translation: CASSYPGTGVSPLHF.

The V and J genes are TRBV7-5 and TRBJ2-7. TRBV7-5 is a listed pseudogene. CDR3 length: 12 residues. The CDR3 DNA reads TGTGCCAGAAGCTTACAGCAAAACGAGCAGTACTTC. It is translated as CARSLQQNEQYF.

This chain connects TRBV27 to TRBJ2-5; TRBD1 aligns across 9 bases. The CDR3 is made up of 15 amino acids. Germline-derived CDR1 and CDR2 are MNHEY and SMNVEV (reference sequence). With V trimmed by 5 bases and J by 4 bases, 8 bases remained unmatched. CDR3 DNA sequence: TGTGCCAGCAGTCGGGGACAGGGTCAACGAGAGACCCAGTACTTC. This gives the protein CASSRGQGQRETQYF.